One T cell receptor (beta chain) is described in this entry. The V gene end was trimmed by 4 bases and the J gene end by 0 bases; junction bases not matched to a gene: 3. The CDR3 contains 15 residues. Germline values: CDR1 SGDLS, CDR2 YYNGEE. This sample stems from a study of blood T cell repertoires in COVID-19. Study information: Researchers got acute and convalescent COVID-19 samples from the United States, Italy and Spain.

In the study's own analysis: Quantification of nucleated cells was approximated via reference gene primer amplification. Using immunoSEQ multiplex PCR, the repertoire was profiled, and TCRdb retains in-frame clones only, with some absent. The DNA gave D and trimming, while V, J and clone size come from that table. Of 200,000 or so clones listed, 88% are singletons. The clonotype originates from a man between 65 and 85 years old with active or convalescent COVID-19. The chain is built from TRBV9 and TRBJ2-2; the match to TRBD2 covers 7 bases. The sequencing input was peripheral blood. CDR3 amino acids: CASSSTSANTGELFF. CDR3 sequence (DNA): TGTGCCAGCAGCTCTACTAGCGCGAACACCGGGGAGCTGTTTTTT.